This T cell receptor beta chain was captured in a study of vaccination effects on CD4 cells after COVID-19. About the study: Before sequencing, viral peptide pools were used by the ViraFEST assay to expand antigen-specific CD4+ T cells. The two convalescent patients provided samples 16 days and one week before vaccination.

Subsequent to roughly 9 days of culture, CD4+ T cells were isolated. Half the medium was replaced with IL-2 medium on days 3 and 7. Study-wide findings and caveats: Substantial clonal contraction characterized both infection- and vaccine-induced clones late after vaccination.

Notes on this clone: Its antigen is currently unknown.

The CDR3 spans 16 residues. V shed 3 bases and J 7 bases; nucleotides not matched to a gene: 5. The V gene's germline CDR1 is MGHDK and CDR2 SYGVNS. The data were produced by immunoSEQ multiplex PCR, yet TCRdb's version contains in-frame clones alone and is incomplete. The data hold 50,000 to 70,000 clones, with just over 70% observed a single time. V usage is TRBV25-1 and J usage is TRBJ1-6; 11 positions agree with TRBD1. The sample in question was CD4+ T cells from PBMCs cultured without peptide, obtained before COVID-19 vaccination. The sequence came from a human donor who had a prior SARS-CoV-2 infection. The CDR3 bases are TGTGCCAGCAGTGATAGGGGACAGGGGGAAAATTCACCCCTCCACTTT. Its protein product is CASSDRGQGENSPLHF.